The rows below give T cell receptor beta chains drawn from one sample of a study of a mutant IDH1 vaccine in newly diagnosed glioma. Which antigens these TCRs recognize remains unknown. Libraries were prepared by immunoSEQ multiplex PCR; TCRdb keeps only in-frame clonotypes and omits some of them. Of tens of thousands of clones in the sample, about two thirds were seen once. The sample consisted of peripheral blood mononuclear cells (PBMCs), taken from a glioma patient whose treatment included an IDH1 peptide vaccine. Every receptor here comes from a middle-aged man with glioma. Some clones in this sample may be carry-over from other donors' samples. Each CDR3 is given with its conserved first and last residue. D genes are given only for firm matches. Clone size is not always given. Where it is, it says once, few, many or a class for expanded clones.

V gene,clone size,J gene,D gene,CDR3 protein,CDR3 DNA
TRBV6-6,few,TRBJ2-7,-,CASSYSRDYEQYF,TGTGCCAGCAGTTACTCTCGGGATTACGAGCAGTACTTC
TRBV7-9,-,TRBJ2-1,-,CASQGAEYNEQFF,TGTGCCAGCCAGGGTGCCGAATACAATGAGCAGTTCTTC
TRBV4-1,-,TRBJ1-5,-,CASSQENRATQPQHF,TGCGCCAGCAGCCAAGAAAACAGGGCTACTCAGCCCCAGCATTTT
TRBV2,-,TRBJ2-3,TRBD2,CASSDEAGLAGGARTDTQYF,TGTGCCAGCAGTGATGAGGCGGGACTAGCGGGGGGAGCCCGCACAGATACGCAGTATTTT
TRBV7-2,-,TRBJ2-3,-,CASSPQRTDTQYF,TGTGCCAGCAGCCCCCAGCGGACAGATACGCAGTATTTT
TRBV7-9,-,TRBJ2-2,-,CASGPGLSARGELFF,TGTGCCAGCGGTCCGGGACTTTCTGCACGGGGGGAGCTGTTTTTT
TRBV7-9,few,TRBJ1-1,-,CASSPDRREAFF,TGTGCCAGCAGCCCCGACAGGCGTGAAGCTTTCTTT
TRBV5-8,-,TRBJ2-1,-,CASSLGLAPRNEQFF,TGTGCCAGCAGCTTGGGACTGGCCCCTCGGAATGAGCAGTTCTTC
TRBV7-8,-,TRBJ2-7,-,CASSFRGSSYEQYF,TGTGCCAGCAGCTTTCGGGGCAGCTCCTACGAGCAGTACTTC
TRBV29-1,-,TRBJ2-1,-,CSVGYGTHIYNEQFF,TGCAGCGTTGGATACGGGACACATATTTACAATGAGCAGTTCTTC
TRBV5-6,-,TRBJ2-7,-,CASSFQRVEQYF,TGTGCCAGCAGCTTCCAGAGGGTCGAGCAGTACTTC
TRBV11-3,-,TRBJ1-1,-,CASSSGRTEAFF,TGTGCCAGCAGCTCGGGGCGGACTGAAGCTTTCTTT
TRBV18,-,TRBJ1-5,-,CASSPTGDQPQHF,TGTGCCAGCTCACCGACGGGGGATCAGCCCCAGCATTTT
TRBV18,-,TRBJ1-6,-,CASSPLSTRDDSPLHF,TGTGCCAGCTCACCACTGTCTACGAGGGACGATTCACCCCTCCACTTT
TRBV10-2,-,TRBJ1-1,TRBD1,CASSDRGQNTEAFF,TGCGCCAGCAGCGACAGGGGGCAGAACACTGAAGCTTTCTTT
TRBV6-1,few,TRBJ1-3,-,CASIPSGNTIYF,TGTGCCAGCATACCGTCTGGAAACACCATATATTTT
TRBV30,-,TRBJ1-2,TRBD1,CAWRGTGVDGYTF,TGTGCCTGGAGAGGAACAGGGGTAGATGGCTACACCTTC
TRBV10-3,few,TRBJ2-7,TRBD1,CAIRGQSNEQYF,TGTGCCATCCGGGGACAGTCTAACGAGCAGTACTTC
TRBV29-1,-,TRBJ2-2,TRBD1,CSVAGDRDTGELFF,TGCAGCGTTGCAGGGGACAGGGACACCGGGGAGCTGTTTTTT
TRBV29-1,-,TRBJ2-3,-,CSVGGGATDTQYF,TGCAGCGTTGGAGGCGGGGCGACAGATACGCAGTATTTT
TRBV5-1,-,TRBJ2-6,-,CASSLGGTAISGANVLTF,TGCGCCAGCAGCTTGGGAGGTACAGCCATCTCTGGGGCCAACGTCCTGACTTTC
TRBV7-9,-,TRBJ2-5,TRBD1,CASSSRQGAWETQYF,TGTGCCAGCAGCTCACGACAGGGGGCGTGGGAGACCCAGTACTTC
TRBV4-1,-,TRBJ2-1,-,CASSPGLGGAEQFF,TGCGCCAGCAGCCCAGGGTTAGGTGGGGCTGAGCAGTTCTTC
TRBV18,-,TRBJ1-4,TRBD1,CASSPRQGLTNEKLFF,TGTGCCAGCTCACCACGACAGGGGCTTACTAATGAAAAACTGTTTTTT
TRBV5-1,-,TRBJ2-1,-,CASSPSLSYNEQFF,TGCGCCAGCAGCCCCTCTTTATCCTACAATGAGCAGTTCTTC
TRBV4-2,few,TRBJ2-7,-,CASSQAPYASYEQYF,TGTGCCAGCAGCCAAGCCCCCTACGCCTCCTACGAGCAGTACTTC
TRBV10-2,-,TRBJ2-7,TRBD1,CASSGSTGALSYEQYF,TGCGCCAGCAGTGGATCGACAGGGGCCCTATCCTACGAGCAGTACTTC
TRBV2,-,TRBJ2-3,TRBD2,CASVAGTSGGADTQYF,TGTGCCAGCGTCGCGGGCACTAGCGGGGGGGCAGATACGCAGTATTTT
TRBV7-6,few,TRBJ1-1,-,CASSSRASGGEAFF,TGTGCCAGCAGCTCCAGGGCTTCGGGGGGGGAGGCTTTCTTT
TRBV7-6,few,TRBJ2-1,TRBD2,CASSGRIGTSGEYSYNEQFF,TGTGCCAGCAGCGGACGGATCGGGACTAGCGGGGAATACTCCTACAATGAGCAGTTCTTC
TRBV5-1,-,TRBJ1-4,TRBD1,CASSLEVGQGITNEKLFF,TGCGCCAGCAGCTTGGAAGTGGGACAGGGGATCACTAATGAAAAACTGTTTTTT
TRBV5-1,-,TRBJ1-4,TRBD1,CASSSGTDRFREKLFF,TGCGCCAGCAGCTCCGGGACAGATAGATTCCGTGAAAAACTGTTTTTT
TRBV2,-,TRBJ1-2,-,CASNPQTPLYGYTF,TGTGCCAGCAACCCGCAGACTCCTCTCTATGGCTACACCTTC
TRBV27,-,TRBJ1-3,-,CASSPRLSGNTIYF,TGTGCCAGCAGTCCACGACTCTCTGGAAACACCATATATTTT
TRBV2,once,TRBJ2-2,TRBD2,CAGGTRLGTGELFF,TGTGCCGGGGGGACTAGACTCGGCACCGGGGAGCTGTTTTTT
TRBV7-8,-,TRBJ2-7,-,CASSLSRGTYEQYF,TGTGCCAGCAGCTTGTCCAGGGGTACTTACGAGCAGTACTTC
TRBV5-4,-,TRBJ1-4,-,CASSLAGLGEKLFF,TGTGCCAGCAGCCTCGCTGGCCTCGGCGAAAAACTGTTTTTT
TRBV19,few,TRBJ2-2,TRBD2,CASSIGGADGELFF,TGTGCCAGTAGTATCGGGGGGGCGGACGGGGAGCTGTTTTTT
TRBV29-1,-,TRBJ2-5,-,CSVPGPKWETQYF,TGCAGCGTTCCGGGACCAAAATGGGAGACCCAGTACTTC
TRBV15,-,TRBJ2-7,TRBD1,CATSRDFFGTGAYEQYF,TGTGCCACCAGCAGAGATTTTTTCGGGACAGGGGCCTACGAGCAGTACTTC
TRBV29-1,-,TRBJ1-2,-,CSVLQGYGYTF,TGCAGCGTTTTACAGGGCTATGGCTACACCTTC
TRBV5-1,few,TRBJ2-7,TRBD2,CASSLETSGGAGVYF,TGCGCCAGCAGCTTGGAGACTAGCGGGGGGGCCGGAGTGTACTTC
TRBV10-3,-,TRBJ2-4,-,CAISVGAQAKNIQYF,TGTGCCATCAGTGTTGGGGCGCAAGCCAAAAACATTCAGTACTTC
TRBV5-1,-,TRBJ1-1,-,CASRLSNTEAFF,TGCGCCAGCAGGCTTTCGAACACTGAAGCTTTCTTT
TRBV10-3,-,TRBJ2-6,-,CAARGQGSSGANVLTF,TGTGCCGCACGGGGGCAGGGTAGTTCTGGGGCCAACGTCCTGACTTTC
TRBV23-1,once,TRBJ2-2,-,CASSQSCEGSTGELFF,TGCGCCAGCAGTCAATCGTGCGAGGGTTCCACCGGGGAGCTGTTTTTT
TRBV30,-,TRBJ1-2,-,CAWSGTFFYGYTF,TGTGCCTGGAGTGGGACATTTTTCTATGGCTACACCTTC
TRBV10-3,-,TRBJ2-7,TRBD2,CAAQGGSSYEQYF,TGTGCCGCCCAGGGCGGGAGCTCCTACGAGCAGTACTTC